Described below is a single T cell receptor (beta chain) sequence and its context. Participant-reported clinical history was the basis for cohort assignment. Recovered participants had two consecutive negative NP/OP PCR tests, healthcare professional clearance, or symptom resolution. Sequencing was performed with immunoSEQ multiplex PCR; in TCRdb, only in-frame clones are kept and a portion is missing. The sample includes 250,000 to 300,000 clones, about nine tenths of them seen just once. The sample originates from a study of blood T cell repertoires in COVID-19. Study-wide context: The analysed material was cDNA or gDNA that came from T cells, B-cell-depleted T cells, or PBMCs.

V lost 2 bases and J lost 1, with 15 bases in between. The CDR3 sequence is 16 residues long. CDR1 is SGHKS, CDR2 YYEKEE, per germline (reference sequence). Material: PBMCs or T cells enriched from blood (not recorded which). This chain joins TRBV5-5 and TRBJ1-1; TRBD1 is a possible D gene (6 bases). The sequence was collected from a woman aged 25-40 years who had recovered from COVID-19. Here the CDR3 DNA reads TGTGCCAGCAGCTTAGCAGTCTGGACAGAGAACACTGAAGCTTTCTTT. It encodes CASSLAVWTENTEAFF.